The rows below give T cell receptor beta chains drawn from one sample of a study of cytomegalovirus exposure and HLA in healthy donors. Repertoires were generated with immunoSEQ multiplex PCR, while TCRdb's copy carries only in-frame clones and drops some. The sample has about 120,000 clones, roughly 88% seen once. Source material: PBMCs. The receptors come from a man between 18 and 29 years old in good health and CMV-seronegative. CDR3s include the opening cysteine and the closing phenylalanine or tryptophan. A D gene is named only where the DNA matches it firmly. Not every row has a clone size; where given, it reads once, few, many or a size class.

v_gene	j_gene	abundance	d_gene	CDR3nt	CDR3aa
TRBV11-2	TRBJ2-5	NA	NA	TGTGCCAGCAGCAGAGGGCTGAGCCAAGAGACCCAGTACTTC	CASSRGLSQETQYF
TRBV5-6	TRBJ2-7	NA	NA	TGTGCCAGCAGCATTCCGGGAGAGAGGTACGAGCAGTACTTC	CASSIPGERYEQYF
TRBV19	TRBJ2-1	NA	TRBD1	TGTGCCAGTAGTCCCGACAGGGAAACCTACAATGAGCAGTTCTTC	CASSPDRETYNEQFF
TRBV18	TRBJ1-2	NA	NA	TGTGCCAGCTCACCGGACACAATCAGGGGCTACACCTTC	CASSPDTIRGYTF
TRBV7-2	TRBJ2-7	NA	TRBD1	TGTGCCAGCAGCTACGAGACAGGGCCCTACGAGCAGTACTTC	CASSYETGPYEQYF
TRBV27	TRBJ1-2	few	NA	TGTGCCAGCAGTTTTCTGGGGGCAGAGGGCTACACCTTC	CASSFLGAEGYTF
TRBV28	TRBJ1-1	NA	NA	TGTGCCAGCAGTTTATTAGACAGGAGCACTGAAGCTTTCTTT	CASSLLDRSTEAFF
TRBV15	TRBJ2-6	NA	TRBD1	TGTGCCACCAGCAGGACAGGGGGCTCTGGGGCCAACGTCCTGACTTTC	CATSRTGGSGANVLTF
TRBV30	TRBJ1-5	once	NA	TGTGCCTGGAGCGTCGGAGGGGCGAATCAGCCCCAGCATTTT	CAWSVGGANQPQHF
TRBV6-1	TRBJ2-1	NA	TRBD1	TGTGCCAGCCTCCGGGGACAGTCCTACAATGAGCAGTTCTTC	CASLRGQSYNEQFF
TRBV29-1	TRBJ2-2	few	NA	TGCAGCGTACTAGCACCCTCCTTGCGGGAGCTGTTTTTT	CSVLAPSLRELFF
TRBV4-3	TRBJ1-2	few	NA	TGCGCCAGCAGCCAAGGCGTGGCTTCGAGGGACTACACCTTC	CASSQGVASRDYTF
TRBV28	TRBJ1-3	once	NA	TGTGCCAGCAGTTTTGGACAGTTAATTGGAAACACCATATATTTT	CASSFGQLIGNTIYF
TRBV6-4	TRBJ2-6	NA	NA	TGTGCCAGCAGTGAGGGAAGGGGTTCAAGCTCTGGGGCCAACGTCCTGACTTTC	CASSEGRGSSSGANVLTF
TRBV4-2	TRBJ1-2	NA	NA	TGTGCCAGCAGCCAAGTGGAGGGGATCTATGGCTACACCTTC	CASSQVEGIYGYTF
TRBV7-6	TRBJ1-1	NA	NA	TGTGCCAGCAGCCAGGGATATAGCACTGAAGCTTTCTTT	CASSQGYSTEAFF
TRBV27	TRBJ2-3	NA	TRBD2	TGTGCCAGCAGTTTAAATCCCGGGGGGACAGATACGCAGTATTTT	CASSLNPGGTDTQYF
TRBV1	TRBJ2-2	NA	NA	TGCACCAGCAGCCAACATATGGGACACTTCACCGGGGAGCTGTTTTTT	CTSSQHMGHFTGELFF
TRBV7-6	TRBJ2-4	NA	NA	TGTGCCAGCAGCGAAGACCCCCCGGTTACAGGGCATCGGTTAGACATTCAGTACTTC	CASSEDPPVTGHRLDIQYF
TRBV11-2	TRBJ1-6	NA	TRBD1	TGTGCCAGCAGCCAGGGGACAGTCCCTAATTCACCCCTCCACTTT	CASSQGTVPNSPLHF
TRBV28	TRBJ2-2	NA	NA	TGTGCCAGCACCCCGAGCCCGAACACCGGGGAGCTGTTTTTT	CASTPSPNTGELFF
TRBV19	TRBJ1-1	once	NA	TGTGCCAGTAGTATCGTAGGGCCGGGAACTGAAGCTTTCTTT	CASSIVGPGTEAFF
TRBV4-1	TRBJ2-2	NA	TRBD2	TGCGCCAGCAGCCACGGACTAGCGGGAGCGGCCGGGGAGCTGTTTTTT	CASSHGLAGAAGELFF
TRBV18	TRBJ2-3	NA	NA	TGTGCCAGCTCACCACCGGGGCGGAGCTCTGGTGATACGCAGTATTTT	CASSPPGRSSGDTQYF
TRBV29-1	TRBJ2-3	NA	TRBD1	TGCAGCGTTGAGGGACAGGGTTTTGTGAGCACAGATACGCAGTATTTT	CSVEGQGFVSTDTQYF
TRBV6-4	TRBJ2-3	NA	TRBD2	TGTGCCAGCAGTGACGGCGGGAGGGCGCAGTATTTT	CASSDGGRAQYF
TRBV6-1	TRBJ2-1	NA	NA	TGTGCCAGCAGTGAAGCTCGCGGGACGAACTACAATGAGCAGTTCTTC	CASSEARGTNYNEQFF
TRBV28	TRBJ1-1	NA	NA	TGTGCCAGCAGTCCTAGGACCCCAGGACAGAACACTGAAGCTTTCTTT	CASSPRTPGQNTEAFF
TRBV19	TRBJ1-5	NA	TRBD1	TGTGCCAGTGGAATAACAGGGGGCAATCAGCCCCAGCATTTT	CASGITGGNQPQHF
TRBV18	TRBJ2-2	NA	NA	TGTGCCAGCTCACCTTCACTCGAACCGCCAGGGGAGCTGTTTTTT	CASSPSLEPPGELFF
TRBV18	TRBJ1-1	NA	TRBD1	TGTGCCAGCTCACCCAGGGGGTTTAGTGAAGCTTTCTTT	CASSPRGFSEAFF
TRBV11-2	TRBJ1-1	NA	NA	TGTGCCAGCGGCAAACAGATAAACACTGAAGCTTTCTTT	CASGKQINTEAFF
TRBV7-6	TRBJ2-1	NA	NA	TGTGCCAGCAGCCCACTGTCGAGCTCCTTTTCATACAATGAGCAGTTCTTC	CASSPLSSSFSYNEQFF
TRBV5-1	TRBJ1-1	NA	NA	TGCGCCAGCAGCGGAAACGACTTGGGAGCTTTCTTT	CASSGNDLGAFF
TRBV27	TRBJ2-2	NA	TRBD2	TGTGCCAGCACCTGGGGCGGGAGGGGGACCGGGGAGCTGTTTTTT	CASTWGGRGTGELFF
TRBV7-6	TRBJ2-7	NA	TRBD1	TGTGCCAGCAGCTTAGATGCAGGGGGCGGGTACGAGCAGTACTTC	CASSLDAGGGYEQYF
TRBV1	TRBJ2-7	few	NA	TGCACCAGCCCTACCTACGAGCAGTACTTC	CTSPTYEQYF
TRBV4-3	TRBJ2-7	NA	NA	TGCGCCAGCAGCCAAGCGGGGGGCCAGGAGCAGTACTTC	CASSQAGGQEQYF
TRBV14	TRBJ2-7	NA	NA	TGTGCCAGCAGCCAAAATTACCGGGGCGAGCAGTACTTC	CASSQNYRGEQYF
TRBV23-1	TRBJ2-5	once	NA	TGCGCCAGCAGTCAAAATCGGGGACCCGGAGGGCAAGAGACCCAGTACTTC	CASSQNRGPGGQETQYF
TRBV7-2	TRBJ1-5	NA	NA	TGTGCCAGCAGCTTAGAACAGGATAGCAATCAGCCCCAGCATTTT	CASSLEQDSNQPQHF
TRBV29-1	TRBJ2-5	NA	NA	TGCAGCGGTTCAGGGGAAGTGGGCGAGACCCAGTACTTC	CSGSGEVGETQYF
TRBV25-1	TRBJ2-3	few	TRBD1	TGTGCCAGCAGTGCTGACCGAAACAGGGGTTGGGAAGATACGCAGTATTTT	CASSADRNRGWEDTQYF
TRBV6-5	TRBJ1-1	few	NA	TGTGCCAGCAAATTGTATGGAGGGGCGGACACTGAAGCTTTCTTT	CASKLYGGADTEAFF
TRBV11-3	TRBJ2-7	NA	NA	TGTGCCAGCAGCTTATCTTCACTCTACGAGCAGTACTTC	CASSLSSLYEQYF
TRBV4-1	TRBJ1-5	few	NA	TGCGCCAGCAGCCAAGGACATCCCAATCAGCCCCAGCATTTT	CASSQGHPNQPQHF
TRBV6-5	TRBJ1-2	NA	NA	TGTGCCAGCAGTTTAGTGACAGGCCATGGCTACACCTTC	CASSLVTGHGYTF
TRBV27	TRBJ1-2	NA	NA	TGTGCCAGCAGTTTATCGAAGGGACTGGTCTATGGCTACACCTTC	CASSLSKGLVYGYTF
TRBV2	TRBJ2-3	NA	NA	TGTGCCAGCAGCCCGGACATAAGCACAGATACGCAGTATTTT	CASSPDISTDTQYF
TRBV15	TRBJ2-1	NA	NA	TGTGCCACCAGCAGAGAAAACCCGGGTGTCTTCAGCTCCTACAATGAGCAGTTCTTC	CATSRENPGVFSSYNEQFF
TRBV18	TRBJ1-4	NA	NA	TGTGCCAGCTCACCTAGGGCGGGAGTTCCCTCGACTAATGAAAAACTGTTTTTT	CASSPRAGVPSTNEKLFF
TRBV7-9	TRBJ1-2	once	NA	TGTGCCAGCAGCTTCTCGGCAGGGGAGTATGGCTACACCTTC	CASSFSAGEYGYTF
TRBV28	TRBJ2-7	NA	NA	TGTGCCAGCAGTTTATCACTAGTCGGCGAACACTACGAGCAGTACTTC	CASSLSLVGEHYEQYF
TRBV11-3	TRBJ2-5	NA	NA	TGTGCCAGCAGCACTGGGCAGAAAGAGACCCAGTACTTC	CASSTGQKETQYF
TRBV5-1	TRBJ2-5	NA	NA	TGCGCCAGCAGCTTGGCATGGGGCAGGGGAGAGACCCAGTACTTC	CASSLAWGRGETQYF
TRBV21-1	TRBJ2-7	NA	NA	TGTGCCAGCAGCAAAGTAACAAAAAACTACGAGCAGTACTTC	CASSKVTKNYEQYF
TRBV6-1	TRBJ1-6	NA	NA	TGTGCCAGCAGAATGAACAGGGACCCTAATTCACCCCTCCACTTT	CASRMNRDPNSPLHF
TRBV12-5	TRBJ2-7	NA	NA	TGTGCTAGTGGTTTGACGGTCTACGAGCAGTACTTC	CASGLTVYEQYF
TRBV13	TRBJ2-3	NA	TRBD1	TGTGCCAGCAGAAGGGGACAGGGAACAGATACGCAGTATTTT	CASRRGQGTDTQYF
TRBV28	TRBJ1-3	NA	NA	TGTGCCAGCAGTACTTTTTCCGGAAACACCATATATTTT	CASSTFSGNTIYF